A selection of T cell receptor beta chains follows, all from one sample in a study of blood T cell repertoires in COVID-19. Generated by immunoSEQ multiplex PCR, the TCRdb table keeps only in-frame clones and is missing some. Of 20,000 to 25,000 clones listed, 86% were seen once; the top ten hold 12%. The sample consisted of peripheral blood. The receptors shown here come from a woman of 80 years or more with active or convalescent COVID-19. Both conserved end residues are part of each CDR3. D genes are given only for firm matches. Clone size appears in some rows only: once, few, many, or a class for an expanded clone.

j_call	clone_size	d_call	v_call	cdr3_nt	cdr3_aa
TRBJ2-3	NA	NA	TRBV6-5	TGTGCCAGCAGTTACGTACAGGGTCGCGGGGATACGCAGTATTTT	CASSYVQGRGDTQYF
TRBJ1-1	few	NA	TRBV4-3	TGCGCCAGCAGCCAAAGCGGCCGGGGGGCTGAAGCTTTCTTT	CASSQSGRGAEAFF
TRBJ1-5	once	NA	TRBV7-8	TGTGCCAGCAGCTTAGCAGGCAGGGCATCCAATCAGCCCCAGCATTTT	CASSLAGRASNQPQHF
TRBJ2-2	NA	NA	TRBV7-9	TGTGCCAGCAGCTTACTAGATGTCGGGGAGCTGTTTTTT	CASSLLDVGELFF
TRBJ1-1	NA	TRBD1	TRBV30	TGTGCCTGGAGACAAAATACAGGGGGCACTGAAGCTTTCTTT	CAWRQNTGGTEAFF
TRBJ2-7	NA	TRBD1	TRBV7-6	TGTGCCAGCAGCCAGTTCGGGACAGGGGGGCACTACGAGCAGTACTTC	CASSQFGTGGHYEQYF
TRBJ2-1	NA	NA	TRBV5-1	TGCGCCAGCAGCCTGACCCCCGCGACTGGCTCCTACAATGAGCAGTTCTTC	CASSLTPATGSYNEQFF
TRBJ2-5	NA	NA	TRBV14	TGTGCCAGCGGACGGGGTGATGGGACCCAGTACTTC	CASGRGDGTQYF
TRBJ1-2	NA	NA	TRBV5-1	TGCGCCAGCAGCTTCGGAGACGGAGGTGGCTACACCTTC	CASSFGDGGGYTF
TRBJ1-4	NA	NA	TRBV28	TGTGCCAGCGGGCATAGACGGAAAAATGAAAAACTGTTTTTT	CASGHRRKNEKLFF
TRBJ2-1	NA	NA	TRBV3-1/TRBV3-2	TGTGCCAGCAGCTTAGACTACAACTCCTACAATGAGCAGTTCTTC	CASSLDYNSYNEQFF
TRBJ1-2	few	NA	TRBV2	TGTGCCAGCAGTGAAGACAGGGTGGGGTATGGCTACACCTTC	CASSEDRVGYGYTF
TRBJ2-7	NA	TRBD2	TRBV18	TGTGCCAGCTCACCTTACGGCGGGGGGGCCACTCCTTCCGAGCAGTACTTC	CASSPYGGGATPSEQYF
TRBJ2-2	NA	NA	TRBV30	TGTGCCTGGAGTGTAGTTTCGGTGATCGGGGAGCTGTTTTTT	CAWSVVSVIGELFF
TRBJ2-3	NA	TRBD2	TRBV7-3	TGTGCCAGCAGCTTAAAGTCGACTAGCGGTAGCACAGATACGCAGTATTTT	CASSLKSTSGSTDTQYF
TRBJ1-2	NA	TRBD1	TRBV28	TGTGCCAGCAGCTCACCAAGGACAGGGGGCTATGGCTACACCTTC	CASSSPRTGGYGYTF
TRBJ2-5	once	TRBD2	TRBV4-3	TGCGCCAGCAGCCAAGAAACGGCTAGCGGGGGACAGACCCAGTACTTC	CASSQETASGGQTQYF
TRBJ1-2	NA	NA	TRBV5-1	TGCGCCAGCAGCTTGGACAGCTATGGCTACACCTTC	CASSLDSYGYTF